This T cell receptor (beta chain) derives from a study of radiotherapy plus CTLA-4 blockade in lung cancer. Libraries were prepared by immunoSEQ multiplex PCR; TCRdb keeps only in-frame clonotypes and omits some of them. The sample shows about 60,000 clones, about 83% of them seen only once. Germline CDR1 and CDR2: SEHNR and FQNEAQ (reference sequence). V was shortened by 2 bases and J by 5 bases, with 11 bases between the two germline ends. CDR3 length: 14 residues. Study conclusions and caveats: In blood, early T cell clone dynamics reportedly predicted response best, together with interferon-beta.

Worth noting for this clone: Its target is unknown.

This specimen was peripheral blood, taken from a patient treated with radiotherapy plus ipilimumab. The clonotype comes from a human donor with non-small cell lung cancer who had a partial response to radiotherapy plus ipilimumab. The chain employs TRBV7-9 and TRBJ2-3; TRBD1 is a possible D gene (5 bases). The CDR3 sequence is CASSLSGYRDTQYF. The CDR3 DNA reads as TGTGCCAGCAGCTTATCAGGGTATAGAGATACGCAGTATTTT.